The 10 T cell receptor beta chains in this list originate from one sample, sequenced in a study of regulatory T cells in long-lasting Graves disease. CDR3 regions were amplified by Arm-PCR using iRepertoire HTBI primers to build TCR beta libraries. TCRdb itself ran the multiplex PCR reads through MiXCR, one entry per CDR3 protein. The sample contains approximately 400,000 distinct CDR3 sequences, roughly 20% of which appear only once. The time point: persistent/refractory GD, antithyroid drugs over 5 years with positive TRAb. RNA from PBMCs was the source of the TCR library. The sequenced sample was peripheral blood mononuclear cells (PBMCs), obtained when the disease was refractory, from a patient treated with antithyroid drugs. The receptors were sampled from a female donor with Graves disease.

This clonotype was detected ten times or more. V gene TRBV11-2 combines with J gene TRBJ1-2; 8 bases are a match to TRBD1. J gave up 8 bases and V 4 bases, and 15 bases lay outside the gene matches. The CDR3 spans 16 residues. Germline V gene data show CDR1 as SGHAT and CDR2 as FQNNGV. For the CDR3, the DNA is TGTGCCAGCAGCTCCGCCGGGGGAGACAGGGGAGACGGCTACACCTTC. Translation: CASSSAGGDRGDGYTF.

This clonotype came up a few times. The V gene is TRBV29-1, the J gene TRBJ2-5; 10 bases are shared with TRBD2. Per the germline V gene, CDR1 is SQVTM and CDR2 is ANQGSEA. Germline trimming cut 4 bases from V and 1 base from J; bases unmatched to any gene: 3. The CDR3 length is 14 residues. The CDR3 is CSVVAGGFQETQYF. Here the CDR3 DNA reads TGCAGCGTTGTAGCGGGAGGCTTCCAAGAGACCCAGTACTTC.

This clonotype has at least ten counts. This chain connects TRBV27 to TRBJ1-5; D gene uncertain. CDR1 is MNHEY, CDR2 SMNVEV, per germline (reference sequence). V lost 3 bases to trimming and J lost 0 bases, with 9 bases between them. The CDR3 runs to 15 residues. The CDR3 nucleotides are TGTGCCAGCAGTTTCGGACGAAATAGCAATCAGCCCCAGCATTTT. It yields the protein CASSFGRNSNQPQHF.

This clonotype was counted many times. The gene calls are TRBV3-1 and TRBJ2-5; TRBD2 aligns across 14 bases. CDR3 length equals 17 residues. V lost 4 bases to trimming and J lost 5 bases; unmatched junction nucleotides: 9. From germline, CDR1 is LGHDT and CDR2 YNNKEL (reference sequence). The CDR3 region has the DNA TGTGCCAGCAGCCTGGGACTAGCGGGAGTATTTGCGGAGACCCAGTACTTC. It is translated as CASSLGLAGVFAETQYF.

Many counts were recorded for this clonotype. The chain uses TRBV6-1 and TRBJ1-2; D remains unclear. Germline lookup yields CDR1 MNHNS and CDR2 SASEGT. The germline V and J ends were trimmed by 6 bases and 6 bases, with 17 bases remaining between them. The CDR3 contains 14 residues. The CDR3: CASRLDMGLDGYTF. In DNA form, the CDR3 reads TGTGCCAGCAGGCTAGATATGGGGTTGGATGGCTACACCTTC.

This clonotype was picked up a small number of times. The V call is TRBV7-8, the J call TRBJ1-1; TRBD1 matches at 7 bases. V gave up 6 bases and J gave up 0 bases; unmatched junction bases: 10. The CDR3 totals 16 residues. Germline CDR1 reads SGHVS; CDR2 reads FQNEAQ. The chain's CDR3 is CASSPRDSPMNTEAFF. In DNA, the CDR3 is TGTGCCAGCAGTCCTAGGGACAGCCCTATGAACACTGAAGCTTTCTTT.

This clonotype was found once. The chain recombines TRBV29-1 with TRBJ1-1, with TRBD1 as a possible D gene (6 bases). Germline V CDR1 and CDR2: SQVTM, ANQGSEA. This CDR3 contains 13 residues. Trimming shortened V by 8 bases and J by 2 bases, and 15 bases separated the two germline ends. CDR3 sequence: CSLQTGVNTEAFF. CDR3 sequence (DNA): TGCAGCCTCCAGACAGGTGTAAACACTGAAGCTTTCTTT.

This clonotype was detected many times. This chain connects TRBV27 to TRBJ2-7; D gene ambiguous. V lost 3 bases, J lost 2 bases, and 14 bases lay in between. CDR1 is MNHEY and CDR2 is SMNVEV in the germline V gene (reference sequence). The CDR3 spans 15 residues. CDR3 DNA sequence: TGTGCCAGCAGTTTCAGAGTCCCCGGAACCTACGAGCAGTACTTC. It translates to CASSFRVPGTYEQYF.

This clonotype was counted many times. CDR3 in amino acids: CASSPRTEFQETQYF. In DNA form, the CDR3 reads TGTGCCAGCAGCCCCCGGACAGAATTCCAAGAGACCCAGTACTTC. The chain links TRBV7-2 to TRBJ2-5, with D possibly matching TRBD1 (6 bases). CDR3 length: 15 residues. Per the germline V gene, CDR1 is SGHTA and CDR2 is FQGNSA. Deletions cut 5 bases from V and 1 base from J, with 14 bases between. The whole variable domain, filled in from reference TRBV7-2 and TRBJ2-5, reads GAGVSQSPSNKVTEKGKDVELRCDPISGHTALYWYRQSLGQGLEFLIYFQGNSAPDKSGLPSDRFSAERTGGSVSTLTIQRTQQEDSAVYLCASSPRTEFQETQYFGPGTRLLVL.

Only a few counts were recorded for this clonotype. The J gene is TRBJ1-2, the V gene TRBV7-9, with D perhaps TRBD1 (5 bases). The germline gives CDR1 SEHNR, CDR2 FQNEAQ (reference sequence). Trimming cost V 3 bases and J 4 bases, with 9 bases left between them. CDR3 length: 13 amino acids. The CDR3 reads CASSFAGSYGYTF. CDR3 sequence (DNA): TGTGCCAGCAGCTTCGCAGGGAGCTATGGCTACACCTTC. The variable domain in full, completed from reference TRBV7-9 and TRBJ1-2, reads DTGVSQNPRHKITKRGQNVTFRCDPISEHNRLYWYRQTLGQGPEFLTYFQNEAQLEKSRLLSDRFSAERPKGSFSTLEIQRTEQGDSAMYLCASSFAGSYGYTFGSGTRLTVV.